This entry lists 27 T cell receptor beta chains sequenced from one sample in a study of blood T cells in healthy people across ages. PCR was performed a second time for roughly 6 to 12 cycles using a sample-barcoded 5' primer and a J-beta primer mix. TCRdb itself ran the 5' RACE reads through MiXCR, one entry per CDR3 protein. This table holds a few hundred thousand distinct CDR3 sequences, approximately 26% found once. The data also belong to a second study, concerning T cells of mothers and their children.

Sequencing used blood. These TCRs come from a boy aged 2-15 years in good health.

This clonotype was seen a few times. DNA for the CDR3: TGCAGTGCGAGACAGGGGGCAGTCACTGAAGCTTTCTTT. The encoded protein is CSARQGAVTEAFF. J is TRBJ1-1 and V is TRBV20-1, with 10 bases aligning to TRBD1. Germline V gene lookup returns CDR1 DFQATT and CDR2 SNEGSKA (reference sequence). Germline trimming cut 6 bases from V and 4 bases from J; bases unmatched to any gene: 5. The CDR3 extends over 13 amino acids.

This chain links TRBV5-1 with TRBJ2-5; TRBD1 matches at 8 bases. TRBJ2-7 matches the DNA end more closely, so the J call is doubtful. Germline values: CDR1 SGHRS, CDR2 YFSETQ. The CDR3 has 13 amino acids. Here the CDR3 reads CASRGTGFYEQYF. The CDR3 coding sequence is TGCGCCAGCAGGGGGACAGGATTCTACGAGCAGTACTTC.

This clonotype occurred a few times. The rearrangement uses TRBV20-1 and TRBJ2-1; D remains ambiguous. CDR1 is DFQATT, CDR2 SNEGSKA, per germline (reference sequence). This CDR3 contains 14 residues. Trimming stripped 3 bases from V and 3 bases from J, with 12 bases between. The CDR3 region is CSARGITDYNEQFF. In DNA, the CDR3 is TGCAGTGCTAGGGGGATCACGGACTACAATGAGCAGTTCTTC.

The chain joins TRBV9 to TRBJ2-1; 8 bases fit TRBD2. V shed 0 bases, J shed 3 bases, and the junction held 5 bases outside the gene matches. Per the germline V gene, CDR1 is SGDLS and CDR2 is YYNGEE. The CDR3 has 16 residues. The CDR3 nucleotides read TGTGCCAGCAGCGTAGGGGCAGGGACTAGCTACAATGAGCAGTTCTTC. Translation gives CASSVGAGTSYNEQFF.

The chain combines TRBV29-1 with TRBJ1-2; maybe TRBD1 (6 bases). CDR3 size: 12 residues. V was cut by 6 bases and J by 10 bases, with 18 bases left in between. Germline V CDR1 and CDR2: SQVTM, ANQGSEA. CDR3 sequence (DNA): TGCAGCGTGTGGCGACAGGATGGTCACTACACCTTC. It codes for CSVWRQDGHYTF.

In its sample, this clonotype was seen a few times. The rearrangement uses TRBV5-4 and TRBJ1-4; TRBD1 matches 8 bases. The V segment lost 0 bases and the J segment 6 bases; nucleotides outside the gene matches: 4. Germline V lookup: CDR1 SGHNT, CDR2 YYREEE (reference sequence). CDR3 length: 15 residues. Here the CDR3 DNA reads TGTGCCAGCAGCTTGGCCCCCAGGGGGCATGAAAAACTGTTTTTT. Its protein product is CASSLAPRGHEKLFF.

This clonotype was seen ten or more times. DNA for the CDR3: TGTGCCAGCAGCGCGGACAGGGTGGTGGGGAACATTCAGTACTTC. Amino acid sequence: CASSADRVVGNIQYF. The chain links TRBV5-5 to TRBJ2-4; TRBD1 matches 8 bases. The CDR3 contains 15 residues. V lost 4 bases, J lost 7 bases, and 10 bases stayed unmatched. CDR1 and CDR2 from the germline V gene are SGHKS and YYEKEE (reference sequence). The complete variable domain, with remaining parts taken from reference TRBV5-5 and TRBJ2-4, reads DAGVTQSPTHLIKTRGQQVTLRCSPISGHKSVSWYQQVLGQGPQFIFQYYEKEERGRGNFPDRFSARQFPNYSSELNVNALLLGDSALYLCASSADRVVGNIQYFGAGTRLSVL.

This clonotype occurred many times. The chain recombines TRBV7-2 with TRBJ2-4, with D tentatively TRBD2 (6 bases). V was cut by 0 bases and J by 15 bases, with 12 bases left in between. The CDR3 sequence is 12 residues long. CDR1 is SGHTA and CDR2 is FQGNSA in the germline V gene. The CDR3, as DNA: TGTGCCAGCAGCTTAGCGCGGGGCCCCTGGTACTTC. This codes for CASSLARGPWYF.

This clonotype has just a few counts. This chain uses TRBV7-9 with TRBJ2-5; 8 bases are a match to TRBD1. This CDR3 spans 15 amino acids. J gave up 11 bases and V 4 bases, and 15 bases lay outside the gene matches. Germline CDR1 is SEHNR and CDR2 is FQNEAQ (reference sequence). The CDR3 DNA follows: TGTGCCAGCAGCTCCCTTTCCTGGACAGGGACGAGGCAGTACTTC. It codes for CASSSLSWTGTRQYF. Full variable domain (remainder filled in from reference TRBV7-9 and TRBJ2-5): DTGVSQNPRHKITKRGQNVTFRCDPISEHNRLYWYRQTLGQGPEFLTYFQNEAQLEKSRLLSDRFSAERPKGSFSTLEIQRTEQGDSAMYLCASSSLSWTGTRQYFGPGTRLLVL.

The chain uses TRBV21-1 and TRBJ2-7; the tabulated D call, TRBD1, remains unverified against the DNA. TRBV21-1 is listed as a pseudogene. The CDR3 sequence is 13 residues long. The CDR3 DNA follows: TGTGCCAGCAGCAAAGCGACAGGGTACGAGCAGTACTTC. Protein product: CASSKATGYEQYF.

This clonotype was observed a handful of times. The chain is built from TRBV20-1 and TRBJ2-7, with TRBD1 as a possible D gene (6 bases). Trimming pared 6 bases from V and 0 bases from J, leaving 15 bases between. The CDR3 runs to 14 residues. In germline, CDR1 is DFQATT, CDR2 SNEGSKA (reference sequence). CDR3 DNA: TGCAGTGCCCAGACTCGGGACAACTCCTACGAGCAGTACTTC. It encodes CSAQTRDNSYEQYF.

The rearrangement uses TRBV12-3 or TRBV12-4 and TRBJ2-5, with TRBD2 identical over 10 bases. This CDR3 contains 16 residues. V lost 0 bases, J lost 2 bases, and 3 bases stayed unmatched. CDR3 DNA sequence: TGTGCCAGCAGTTTAGCACTAGCGGGAACGCAAGAGACCCAGTACTTC. It translates to CASSLALAGTQETQYF.

This clonotype was seen many times. This chain connects TRBV7-9 to TRBJ2-7, with D unresolved. V lost 0 bases to trimming and J lost 5 bases, with 11 bases between them. The CDR3 runs 14 residues. CDR1 is SEHNR and CDR2 is FQNEAQ in the germline V gene (reference sequence). The CDR3 sequence is CASSLATGLNEQYF. The CDR3 DNA is TGTGCCAGCAGCTTAGCGACCGGGCTAAACGAGCAGTACTTC.

This chain joins TRBV20-1 and TRBJ2-3; D unresolved. The V end lost 1 base, the J end lost 6 bases, and 23 bases lay between the germline ends. The germline gives CDR1 DFQATT, CDR2 SNEGSKA (reference sequence). The CDR3 runs to 17 residues. The CDR3 DNA reads as TGCAGTGCTAGAGCCCCGGTGCTACCCAACCCCTCGGATACGCAGTATTTT. Translation gives CSARAPVLPNPSDTQYF.

This clonotype was seen a handful of times. This is likely a read error, given that the CDR3 carries no conserved phenylalanine or tryptophan at its end. V and J are TRBV7-2 and TRBJ2-5, with a tentative D call TRBD1 (5 bases). The length of the CDR3 is 14 residues. CDR1 and CDR2 from the germline V gene are SGHTA and FQGNSA. V was shortened by 2 bases and J by 0 bases, with 7 bases between the two germline ends. Here the CDR3 reads CASSLQGYQETQYL. In DNA form, the CDR3 reads TGTGCCAGCAGCTTACAGGGATACCAAGAGACCCAGTACCTC.

The chain recombines TRBV5-1 with TRBJ2-3, with D tentatively TRBD2 (5 bases). The CDR3 is made up of 16 amino acids. The germline V and J ends were trimmed by 1 base and 0 bases, with 12 bases remaining between them. Germline CDR1 reads SGHRS; CDR2 reads YFSETQ. The CDR3 sequence is CASSLWSGMSTDTQYF. The CDR3 bases are TGCGCCAGCAGCTTGTGGTCGGGGATGAGCACAGATACGCAGTATTTT.

This clonotype was observed a single time. The chain is built from TRBV6-7 and TRBJ2-2; D gene unclear. TRBV6-7 is classed as an ORF, of uncertain function. With 7 bases removed from V and 7 bases from J, the gap between germline ends came to 13 bases. This CDR3 has 13 residues. The CDR3 nucleotides read TGTGCCAGCAATCGGAGTCGAGACGGGGAGCTGTTTTTT. This codes for CASNRSRDGELFF.

In this sample, this clonotype turned up a few times. For the CDR3, the DNA is TGTGCCAGCAGTTTGACTTTAGGAGAGCAGTACTTC. Its protein product is CASSLTLGEQYF. The V gene is TRBV12-3 or TRBV12-4, the J gene TRBJ2-7; D gene uncertain. The CDR3 has 12 residues. V shed 3 bases and J shed 7 bases, with 10 bases lying between them.

V and J are TRBV2 and TRBJ2-6; D uncertain. The CDR3 loop spans 16 amino acids. V lost 11 bases and J 0 bases, leaving 17 bases between the germline ends. The germline gives CDR1 SNHLY, CDR2 FYNNEI. CDR3 sequence: CAGLRTAYSGANVLTF. DNA for the CDR3: TGTGCCGGATTGAGGACGGCCTACTCTGGGGCCAACGTCCTGACTTTC.

This clonotype was observed once. The rearrangement uses TRBV6-6 and TRBJ2-4; D is uncertain. In germline, CDR1 is MNHNY, CDR2 SVGAGI (reference sequence). With 0 bases removed from V and 6 bases from J, the gap between germline ends came to 6 bases. The CDR3 contains 13 residues. CDR3 bases: TGTGCCAGCAGTTACTCGTCGGGAAACATTCAGTACTTC. It is translated as CASSYSSGNIQYF.

This chain's CDR3 is CASSPDWSGGNYEQYF. The CDR3 region has the DNA TGTGCCAGCAGCCCGGACTGGAGCGGGGGGAACTACGAGCAGTACTTC. The chain joins TRBV5-6 to TRBJ2-1, with 9 bases that match TRBD2. The tail of the sequence fits TRBJ2-7 better, so the J call may be wrong. Germline V gene data show CDR1 as SGHDT and CDR2 as YYEEEE. This CDR3 is 16 amino acids long.

This clonotype was observed a handful of times. This chain connects TRBV29-1 to TRBJ2-2; D ambiguous. V lost 5 bases and J lost 3, with 7 bases in between. Germline CDR1 reads SQVTM; CDR2 reads ANQGSEA. The CDR3 length is 12 residues. The CDR3 reads CSVPAYTGELFF. The CDR3 nucleotides are TGCAGCGTTCCTGCTTACACCGGGGAGCTGTTTTTT.

This sequence joins TRBV5-1 and TRBJ1-1; possibly TRBD1 for D (6 bases). CDR1 and CDR2 (germline): SGHRS, YFSETQ. The length of the CDR3 is 15 residues. Trimming removed 4 bases at V and 4 bases at J, with 17 bases between. CDR3 sequence (DNA): TGCGCCAGCAGCCTGCCGCAGGGGAGTCGCACTGAAGCTTTCTTT. It codes for CASSLPQGSRTEAFF.

This clonotype was picked up many times. The V and J genes are TRBV29-1 and TRBJ1-2; 10 nucleotides agree with TRBD1. Germline-derived CDR1 and CDR2 are SQVTM and ANQGSEA. The CDR3 is made up of 14 amino acids. The V gene end was trimmed by 7 bases and the J gene end by 7 bases; junction bases not matched to a gene: 12. The CDR3 DNA reads as TGCAGCGCCAGACAGGGGGCCCAAGGGAGTGGCTACACCTTC. Translated, it gives CSARQGAQGSGYTF.

The chain links TRBV20-1 to TRBJ2-2; D might be TRBD2 (6 bases). Germline V gene lookup returns CDR1 DFQATT and CDR2 SNEGSKA (reference sequence). The CDR3 consists of 16 residues. The ends were cut back, 1 base at V and 0 bases at J, with 12 bases in the middle. CDR3: CSARGGLNANTGELFF. In DNA form, the CDR3 reads TGCAGTGCTAGAGGCGGACTAAACGCGAACACCGGGGAGCTGTTTTTT.

In its sample, this clonotype was seen a few times. V usage is TRBV6-1 and J usage is TRBJ2-6; D is perhaps TRBD1 (5 bases). Germline-derived CDR1 and CDR2 are MNHNS and SASEGT. This CDR3 has 17 amino acids. V gave up 5 bases and J gave up 0 bases, with 14 bases separating them. The CDR3 DNA reads as TGTGCCAGCAGTCAGACAGCTATCTTCTCTGGGGCCAACGTCCTGACTTTC. Amino acids: CASSQTAIFSGANVLTF.

The genes are TRBV10-1 and TRBJ2-1; D unclear. TRBJ2-5 matches the DNA end more closely, so the J call is doubtful. Germline-derived CDR1 and CDR2 are WNHNN and SYGVQD (reference sequence). The CDR3 has 13 amino acids. The CDR3 nucleotides are TGCGCCAGCAGTGGATACATCGGGGAGACCCAGTACTTC. Amino acid sequence: CASSGYIGETQYF.